A single sample gave rise to the 16 T cell receptor beta chains below, sequenced in a study of blood T cell repertoires in COVID-19. The table came from immunoSEQ multiplex PCR; TCRdb's copy has only in-frame clones and leaves some out. The sample shows about 170,000 clones, around 90% of them seen only once. What was sequenced was peripheral blood. The receptors were sampled from a man in his 60s with COVID-19, enrolled during active disease.

This chain links TRBV5-1 with TRBJ2-1; 8 positions match TRBD1. CDR3 length equals 13 residues. CDR1 is SGHRS, CDR2 YFSETQ, per germline. Germline trimming cut 4 bases from V and 5 bases from J; bases unmatched to any gene: 2. The CDR3 region is CASSQDRDNEQFF. The CDR3 DNA reads as TGCGCCAGCAGCCAGGACAGGGACAATGAGCAGTTCTTC.

This chain connects TRBV30 to TRBJ1-5; 7 bases map to TRBD1. The CDR3 totals 17 residues. J gave up 0 bases and V 0 bases, and 8 bases lay outside the gene matches. Looked up from germline, CDR1 is GTSNPN and CDR2 is SVGIG (reference sequence). The CDR3 spells CAWSVGGFGSSNQPQHF. DNA for the CDR3: TGTGCCTGGAGTGTAGGGGGCTTCGGATCTAGCAATCAGCCCCAGCATTTT. The complete variable domain, with remaining parts taken from reference TRBV30 and TRBJ1-5, reads SQTIHQWPATLVQPVGSPLSLECTVEGTSNPNLYWYRQAAGRGLQLLFYSVGIGQISSEVPQNLSASRPQDRQFILSSKKLLLSDSGFYLCAWSVGGFGSSNQPQHFGDGTRLSIL.

The chain carries TRBV2 and TRBJ2-7, with D possibly matching TRBD1 (6 bases). The CDR3 length is 12 residues. Germline CDR1 and CDR2: SNHLY and FYNNEI. Trimming left V 6 bases short and J 6 bases short, with 12 bases between. CDR3 nucleotide sequence: TGTGCCAGCAGGCAACTGGACAGCGAGCAGTACTTC. It specifies CASRQLDSEQYF.

The chain carries TRBV2 and TRBJ2-5; weak D call: TRBD2 (6 bases). This CDR3 spans 13 amino acids. Per germline, CDR1 SNHLY and CDR2 FYNNEI. Trimming stripped 6 bases from V and 5 bases from J, with 13 bases between. The CDR3 region is CASSRDWGETQYF. The DNA for the CDR3 is TGTGCCAGCAGCCGGGACTGGGGGGAGACCCAGTACTTC.

The rearrangement uses TRBV2 and TRBJ1-1; D gene unclear. This CDR3 has 14 residues. The V end lost 0 bases, the J end lost 1 base, and 6 bases lay between the germline ends. Per the germline V gene, CDR1 is SNHLY and CDR2 is FYNNEI. The CDR3 reads CASSEAPQNTEAFF. The DNA for the CDR3 is TGTGCCAGCAGTGAAGCCCCACAGAACACTGAAGCTTTCTTT.

This clone appeared a single time. This chain uses TRBV9 with TRBJ2-1; 8 nucleotides agree with TRBD2. Trimming at V came to 4 bases and at J to 6 bases, leaving 15 bases not matched to a gene. The length of the CDR3 is 17 residues. From germline, CDR1 is SGDLS and CDR2 YYNGEE. The CDR3 DNA follows: TGTGCCAGCAGCCGATCAGGTGGGACTAGAGGTTTCAATGAGCAGTTCTTC. Protein: CASSRSGGTRGFNEQFF. The complete variable domain, with remaining parts taken from reference TRBV9 and TRBJ2-1, reads DSGVTQTPKHLITATGQRVTLRCSPRSGDLSVYWYQQSLDQGLQFLIQYYNGEERAKGNILERFSAQQFPDLHSELNLSSLELGDSALYFCASSRSGGTRGFNEQFFGPGTRLTVL.

The CDR3 is CASSYAGQGAPPLHF. The CDR3, as DNA: TGTGCCAGCAGTTACGCTGGGCAGGGGGCCCCACCCCTCCACTTT. The chain has TRBV6-6 and TRBJ1-6; 8 positions agree with TRBD1. Per the germline V gene, CDR1 is MNHNY and CDR2 is SVGAGI (reference sequence). V shed 2 bases, J shed 11 bases, and the junction held 8 bases outside the gene matches. CDR3 length: 15 residues.

The J gene is TRBJ1-1, the V gene TRBV7-6; perhaps TRBD1 as D (5 bases). This CDR3 spans 14 amino acids. Germline V CDR1 and CDR2: SGHVS, FNYEAQ. Trimming stripped 5 bases from V and 1 base from J, with 11 bases between. CDR3 in DNA: TGTGCCAGCAGCCCACAGGAAAAGAACACTGAAGCTTTCTTT. It specifies CASSPQEKNTEAFF.

The V call is TRBV5-6, the J call TRBJ1-6; tentative D call: TRBD1 (5 bases). Trimming removed 4 bases at V and 7 bases at J, with 15 bases between. The CDR3 totals 15 residues. Looked up from germline, CDR1 is SGHDT and CDR2 is YYEEEE. The CDR3 region has the DNA TGTGCCAGCAGCCCGATCCAGGGTACCAATTCACCCCTCCACTTT. This translates into CASSPIQGTNSPLHF.

The rearrangement joins TRBV5-4 to TRBJ1-4; 7 bases line up with TRBD1. CDR3 length equals 14 residues. Germline V gene lookup returns CDR1 SGHNT and CDR2 YYREEE (reference sequence). The trim removed 4 bases at V and 8 bases at J, leaving 8 bases unmatched. Here the CDR3 DNA reads TGTGCCAGCAGCCCCCAGGGGGAGATCGAAAAACTGTTTTTT. Residues: CASSPQGEIEKLFF.

This chain joins TRBV27 and TRBJ1-2; TRBD1 matches at 9 bases. Germline V gene sequence: CDR1 MNHEY, CDR2 SMNVEV (reference sequence). Trimming cost V 0 bases and J 7 bases; bases outside gene matches: 6. This CDR3 is 15 amino acids long. DNA of the CDR3: TGTGCCAGCAGTTTATCTCTTCGACAGGGGGGTGGCTACACCTTC. Translated, it gives CASSLSLRQGGGYTF.

The CDR3 spells CASSYWAQEELFF. In nucleotides, the CDR3 is TGTGCCAGCAGTTACTGGGCCCAAGAGGAGCTGTTTTTT. V gene TRBV6-6 combines with J gene TRBJ2-2; D unresolved. This CDR3 region has 13 residues. V lost 1 base and J 10 bases, leaving 10 bases between the germline ends. Germline lookup yields CDR1 MNHNY and CDR2 SVGAGI (reference sequence).

CDR3 bases: TGTGCCAGTACCGGGACAGGGGACCGGTATGGCTACACCTTC. Translating gives CASTGTGDRYGYTF. The chain joins TRBV19 to TRBJ1-2; 10 bases agree with TRBD1. After removal of 7 bases from V and 5 bases from J, the junction contained 7 bases not matched to a gene. Germline CDR1 reads LNHDA; CDR2 reads SQIVND (reference sequence). The CDR3 sequence is 14 residues long.

V usage is TRBV6-5 and J usage is TRBJ2-1; 9 bases line up with TRBD1. CDR1 MNHEY and CDR2 SVGAGI come from the germline V gene. V shed 5 bases and J 6 bases; nucleotides not matched to a gene: 8. The CDR3 is 15 amino acids. The CDR3 DNA follows: TGTGCCAGCAGTCAACAGGGGGCCTCTACCAATGAGCAGTTCTTC. Its translation is CASSQQGASTNEQFF.

CDR3 amino acids: CASSQEGGAGEQYF. The CDR3 nucleotides are TGCGCCAGCAGCCAAGAGGGGGGGGCGGGGGAGCAGTACTTC. The chain employs TRBV4-3 and TRBJ2-7; possibly TRBD2 for D (7 bases). V was shortened by 0 bases and J by 7 bases, with 13 bases between the two germline ends. This CDR3 comprises 14 residues. Germline V lookup: CDR1 LGHNA, CDR2 YSLEER.

The chain combines TRBV12-3 or TRBV12-4 with TRBJ2-5; D is unresolved. This CDR3 region has 13 residues. Trimming stripped 4 bases from V and 2 bases from J, with 8 bases between. Here the CDR3 DNA reads TGTGCCAGCAGTTATGGTCGGCAAGAGACCCAGTACTTC. This codes for CASSYGRQETQYF.